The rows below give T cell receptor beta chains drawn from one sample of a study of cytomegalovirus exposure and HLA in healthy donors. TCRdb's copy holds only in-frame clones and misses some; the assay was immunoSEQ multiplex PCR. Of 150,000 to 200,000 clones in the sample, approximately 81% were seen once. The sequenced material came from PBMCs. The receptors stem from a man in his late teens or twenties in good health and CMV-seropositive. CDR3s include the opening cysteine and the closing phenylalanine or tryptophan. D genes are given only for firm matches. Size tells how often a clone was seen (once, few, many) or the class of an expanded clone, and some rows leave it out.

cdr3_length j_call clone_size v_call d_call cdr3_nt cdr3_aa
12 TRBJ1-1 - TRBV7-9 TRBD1 TGTGCCAGCAGCCTAGACAGGGAGGGAGCTTTCTTT CASSLDREGAFF
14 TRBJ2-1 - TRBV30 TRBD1 TGTGCCTGGGCTGGGACAGGGTTCCCTAGTGAGCAGTTCTTC CAWAGTGFPSEQFF
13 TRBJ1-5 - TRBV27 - TGTGCCAGCAGTCGCGTCCCGAATCAGCCCCAGCATTTT CASSRVPNQPQHF
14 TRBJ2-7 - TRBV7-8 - TGTGCCAGCAGCTTAGGTGCGGGTATGGACGAGCAGTACTTC CASSLGAGMDEQYF
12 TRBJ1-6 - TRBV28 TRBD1 TGTGCCTCATTCCGGGACAGTTCACCCCTCCACTTT CASFRDSSPLHF
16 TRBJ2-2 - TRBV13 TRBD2 TGTGCCAGCAGCTTACAGCGGGAGGGCCGGACCGGGGAGCTGTTTTTT CASSLQREGRTGELFF
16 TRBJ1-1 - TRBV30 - TGTGCCTGGAGTGTAACCCAGACAGGAATAAGGGATGAAGCTTTCTTT CAWSVTQTGIRDEAFF
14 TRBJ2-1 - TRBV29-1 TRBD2 TGCAGCGTCAGACTAGCGGGGGGGCGGAATGAGCAGTTCTTC CSVRLAGGRNEQFF
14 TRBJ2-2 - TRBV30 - TGTGCCTCCCTTGAAGTGGGCCGGACCGGGGAGCTGTTTTTT CASLEVGRTGELFF
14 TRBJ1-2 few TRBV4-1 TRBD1 TGCGCCAGCAGCCAAGATGGACAGGACTATGGCTACACCTTC CASSQDGQDYGYTF
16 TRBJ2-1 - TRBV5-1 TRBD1 TGCGCCAGCAGCGAGCCGGGGACAGGGAACTACAATGAGCAGTTCTTC CASSEPGTGNYNEQFF
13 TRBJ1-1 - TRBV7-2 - TGTGCCAGCAGACTACAGGGGAACACTGAAGCTTTCTTT CASRLQGNTEAFF
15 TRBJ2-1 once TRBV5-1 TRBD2 TGCGCCAGCAGCTTAAGAAGCGGGAATTACAATGAGCAGTTCTTC CASSLRSGNYNEQFF
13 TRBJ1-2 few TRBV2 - TGTGCCAGCAGTCTGGGAGCAGACTATGGCTACACCTTC CASSLGADYGYTF
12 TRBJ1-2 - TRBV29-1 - TGCAGCGATCAGGCAGTCAACTATGGCTACACCTTC CSDQAVNYGYTF
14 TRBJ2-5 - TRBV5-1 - TGCGCCAGCAGCTTCGGCAGGCTGATGGAGACCCAGTACTTC CASSFGRLMETQYF
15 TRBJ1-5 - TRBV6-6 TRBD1 TGTGCCAGCAGTTTGGACAGGTATTACAATCAGCCCCAGCATTTT CASSLDRYYNQPQHF
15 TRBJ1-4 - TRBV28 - TGTGCCAGCAGTTTCGGGGGGGTCACTAATGAAAAACTGTTTTTT CASSFGGVTNEKLFF
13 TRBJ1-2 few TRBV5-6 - TGTGCCAGCAGTTTCGGTCCGGCGGATGGCTACACCTTC CASSFGPADGYTF
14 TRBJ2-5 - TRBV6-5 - TGTGCCAGCAGTTACGGAGGGTGGGGGGAGACCCAGTACTTC CASSYGGWGETQYF
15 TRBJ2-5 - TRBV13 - TGTGCCAGCAGCTCCAGGACACGCGACCAAGAGACCCAGTACTTC CASSSRTRDQETQYF
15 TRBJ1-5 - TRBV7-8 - TGTGCCAGCAGCTTAACTGACAGAGTCAATCAGCCCCAGCATTTT CASSLTDRVNQPQHF
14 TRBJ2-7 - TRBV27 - TGTGCCAGCAGTCCCCTGGGCTCAGGCTACGAGCAGTACTTC CASSPLGSGYEQYF
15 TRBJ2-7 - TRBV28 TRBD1 TGTGCCAGCAGTTCCGCCGGGACAGGCTCCTACGAGCAGTACTTC CASSSAGTGSYEQYF
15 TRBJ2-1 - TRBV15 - TGTGCCACCAGCAGAGAGGCAGGGGGGTACAATGAGCAGTTCTTC CATSREAGGYNEQFF
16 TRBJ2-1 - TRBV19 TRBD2 TGTGCCAGTAGTATAGAGTCCGGGAGGGCCCACAATGAGCAGTTCTTC CASSIESGRAHNEQFF
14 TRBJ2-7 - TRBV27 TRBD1 TGTGCCAGCAGTTACGGGACAGGGTCGAGCGAGCAGTACTTC CASSYGTGSSEQYF
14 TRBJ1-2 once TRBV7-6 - TGTGCCAGCAGCTTAGCTGGAGGGGTAGACGGCTACACCTTC CASSLAGGVDGYTF
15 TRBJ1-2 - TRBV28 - TGTGCCAGCACCTCCTTAACCGGGGCTCAGGGGGGCTACACCTTC CASTSLTGAQGGYTF
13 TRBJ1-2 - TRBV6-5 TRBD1 TGTGCCAGCAGCCCCGGACAGGGGGAAGGCTACACCTTC CASSPGQGEGYTF
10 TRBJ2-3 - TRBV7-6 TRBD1 TGTGCCAGCAGCTTACGGGACAGGCATTTT CASSLRDRHF
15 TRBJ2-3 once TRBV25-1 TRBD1 TGTGCCAGCAGGGGACAGGGGAGTAGCACAGATACGCAGTATTTT CASRGQGSSTDTQYF
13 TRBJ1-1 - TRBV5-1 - TGCGCCAGCCGGGGGGGACCCAACACTGAAGCTTTCTTT CASRGGPNTEAFF
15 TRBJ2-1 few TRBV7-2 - TGTGCCAGCAGCTTAAGTCAGGCAGCCTACAATGAGCAGTTCTTC CASSLSQAAYNEQFF
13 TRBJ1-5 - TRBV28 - TGTGCCAGCGCTGCGGATGGCAATCAGCCCCAGCATTTT CASAADGNQPQHF
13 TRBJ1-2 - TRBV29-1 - TGCAGCGTTGATAGCAGGGGTGGCTATGGCTACACCTTC CSVDSRGGYGYTF
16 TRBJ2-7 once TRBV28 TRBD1 TGTGCCAGCAGACGCGGACGCTTGGGACAGGGTCGTGAGCAGTACTTC CASRRGRLGQGREQYF
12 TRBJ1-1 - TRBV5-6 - TGTGCCAGCAGCTGGGGGGGGGCTGAAGCTTTCTTT CASSWGGAEAFF
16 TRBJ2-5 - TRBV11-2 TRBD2 TGTGCCAGCAGCTTAGAAGGAGGGAGGGGTGCAGAGACCCAGTACTTC CASSLEGGRGAETQYF
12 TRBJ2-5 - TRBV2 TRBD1 TGTGCCAGCCGGGACAGCAGAGAGACCCAGTACTTC CASRDSRETQYF
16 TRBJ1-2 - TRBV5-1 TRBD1 TGCGCCAGCAGCTTGGCCAGGCAGGGGGCCGACTATGGCTACACCTTC CASSLARQGADYGYTF
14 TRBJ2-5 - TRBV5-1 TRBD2 TGCGCCAGCAGTACCCGGGGAGGGGCAGAACATCAGTACTTC CASSTRGGAEHQYF
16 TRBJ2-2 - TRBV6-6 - TGTGCCAGCAGTTGGGGGGGGGCAGGGACCACCGGGGAGCTGTTTTTT CASSWGGAGTTGELFF
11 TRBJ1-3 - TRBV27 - TGTGCCAGTCGGAGAGGAAACACCATATATTTT CASRRGNTIYF
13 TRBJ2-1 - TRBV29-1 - TGCAGCGTTGGGGGACTGAGGGGAGATGAGCAGTTCTTC CSVGGLRGDEQFF
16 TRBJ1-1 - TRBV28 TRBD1 TGTGCCAGCAGTTTAAGATCGACAGGGGGACAGACTGAAGCTTTCTTT CASSLRSTGGQTEAFF
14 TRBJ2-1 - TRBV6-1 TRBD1 TGTGCCAGCAGTACCGGTACAGGGGGCAATGAGCAGTTCTTC CASSTGTGGNEQFF
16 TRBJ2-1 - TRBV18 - TGTGCCAGCTCCGTGGGGAGCCGGAGCTCCTACAATGAGCAGTTCTTC CASSVGSRSSYNEQFF